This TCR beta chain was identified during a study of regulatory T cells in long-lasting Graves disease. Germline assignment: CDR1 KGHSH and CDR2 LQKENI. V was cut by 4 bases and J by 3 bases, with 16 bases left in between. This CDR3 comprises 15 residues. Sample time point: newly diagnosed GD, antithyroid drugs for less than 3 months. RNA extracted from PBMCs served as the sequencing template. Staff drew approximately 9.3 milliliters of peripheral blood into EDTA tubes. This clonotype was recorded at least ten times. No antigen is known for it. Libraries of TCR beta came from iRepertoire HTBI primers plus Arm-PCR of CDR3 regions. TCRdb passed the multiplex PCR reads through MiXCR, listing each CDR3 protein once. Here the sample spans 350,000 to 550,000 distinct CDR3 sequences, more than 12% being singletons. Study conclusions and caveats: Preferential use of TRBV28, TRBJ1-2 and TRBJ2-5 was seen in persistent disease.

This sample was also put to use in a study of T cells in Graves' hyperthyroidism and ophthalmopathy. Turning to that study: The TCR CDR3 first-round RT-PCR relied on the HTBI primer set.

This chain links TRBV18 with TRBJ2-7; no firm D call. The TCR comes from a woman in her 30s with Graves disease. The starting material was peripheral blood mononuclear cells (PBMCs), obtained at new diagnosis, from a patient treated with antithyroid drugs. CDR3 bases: TGTGCCAGCTCACGAAGGAGTGTGGGGAACTACGAGCAGTACTTC. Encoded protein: CASSRRSVGNYEQYF.